These 6 T cell receptor beta chains were sequenced from one sample in a study of blood T cell repertoires in COVID-19 (dated by TCRdb to the early 2020s). Libraries were prepared through the immunoSEQ multiplex PCR assay. Drawn from immuneACCESS, this table holds only the in-frame rearrangements with V and J called that TCRdb kept. Clones are partly lost; checked studies trace under half to an unresolved V gene and leave the rest unexplained. The sample has 89,000 or so clones on record, 85% of them singletons. 35% to 45% of the sample comes from the top ten. Source material: peripheral blood. The receptor source for this set is an older man with acute or convalescent COVID-19.

V and J are TRBV6-5 and TRBJ2-3, with no clear D. The ends were cut back, 10 bases at V and 1 base at J, with 12 bases in the middle. Germline V gene lookup returns CDR1 MNHEY and CDR2 SVGAGI. This CDR3 has 13 residues. CDR3 coding DNA: TGTGCCACCAGGTACCGGGGCACAGATACGCAGTATTTT. Translating gives CATRYRGTDTQYF.

This chain joins TRBV9 and TRBJ2-2; D possibly corresponds to TRBD2 (5 bases). The CDR3 contains 16 residues. Germline CDR1 reads SGDLS; CDR2 reads YYNGEE. V was pared by 0 bases and J by 2 bases, with 11 bases between. This CDR3 is CASSVGVSVNTGELFF. The CDR3 nucleotides read TGTGCCAGCAGCGTAGGGGTTAGCGTTAACACCGGGGAGCTGTTTTTT.

V and J are TRBV5-4 and TRBJ1-1; D possibly corresponds to TRBD1 (6 bases). V gave up 1 base and J gave up 10 bases, with 20 bases separating them. This CDR3 contains 15 residues. Germline values: CDR1 SGHNT, CDR2 YYREEE (reference sequence). The CDR3 DNA is TGTGCCAGCAGCTTGTGGACAGCTCGGGCCACCGGAGCTTTCTTT. This translates into CASSLWTARATGAFF. The whole variable domain, remainder taken from reference TRBV5-4 and TRBJ1-1, is ETGVTQSPTHLIKTRGQQVTLRCSSQSGHNTVSWYQQALGQGPQFIFQYYREEENGRGNFPPRFSGLQFPNYSSELNVNALELDDSALYLCASSLWTARATGAFFGQGTRLTVV.

J is TRBJ1-5 and V is TRBV6-5, with TRBD1 identical over 7 bases. The germline gives CDR1 MNHEY, CDR2 SVGAGI. This CDR3 is 15 amino acids long. The junction had 11 bases not matched to a gene; V was cut back by 5 bases and J by 7 bases. CDR3 sequence: CASSPTGFFGQPQHF. The CDR3 DNA reads TGTGCCAGCAGTCCGACAGGGTTTTTCGGGCAGCCCCAGCATTTT.

The rearrangement links TRBV7-8 to TRBJ1-2; weak D call: TRBD1 (6 bases). CDR1 is SGHVS and CDR2 is FQNEAQ in the germline V gene. V lost 1 base and J 7 bases, leaving 25 bases between the germline ends. CDR3 size: 18 residues. The CDR3 is CASSLGFGGANLPGGYTF. CDR3 nucleotide sequence: TGTGCCAGCAGCTTAGGCTTTGGGGGGGCAAACCTCCCGGGTGGCTACACCTTC.

The chain uses TRBV7-2 and TRBJ2-2; possibly TRBD1 for D (5 bases). The CDR3 spans 15 residues. Trimming cost V 1 base and J 4 bases, with 10 bases left between them. Germline loops: CDR1 SGHTA, CDR2 FQGNSA. CDR3 DNA sequence: TGTGCCAGCAGCTTAGTGACAGTCAGCACCGGGGAGCTGTTTTTT. This gives the protein CASSLVTVSTGELFF. Full variable domain (rest looked up from reference TRBV7-2 and TRBJ2-2): GAGVSQSPSNKVTEKGKDVELRCDPISGHTALYWYRQSLGQGLEFLIYFQGNSAPDKSGLPSDRFSAERTGGSVSTLTIQRTQQEDSAVYLCASSLVTVSTGELFFGEGSRLTVL.